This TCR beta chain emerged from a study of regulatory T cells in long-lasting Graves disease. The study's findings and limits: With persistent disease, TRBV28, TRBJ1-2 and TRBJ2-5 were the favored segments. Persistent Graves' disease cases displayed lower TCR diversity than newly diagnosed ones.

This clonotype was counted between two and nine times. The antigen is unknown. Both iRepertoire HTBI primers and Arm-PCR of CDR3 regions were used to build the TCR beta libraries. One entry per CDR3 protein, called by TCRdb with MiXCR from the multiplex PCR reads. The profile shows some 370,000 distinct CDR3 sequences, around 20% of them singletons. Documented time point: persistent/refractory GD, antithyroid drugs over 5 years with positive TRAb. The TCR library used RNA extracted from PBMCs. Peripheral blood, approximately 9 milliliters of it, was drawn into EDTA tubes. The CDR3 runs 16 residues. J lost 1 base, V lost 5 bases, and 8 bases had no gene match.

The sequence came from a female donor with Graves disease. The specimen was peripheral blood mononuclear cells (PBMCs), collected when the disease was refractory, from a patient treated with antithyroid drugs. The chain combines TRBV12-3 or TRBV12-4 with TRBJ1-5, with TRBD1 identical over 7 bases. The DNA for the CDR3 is TGTGCCAGCAGTCCTGGCCCAGGGGGAAGCAATCAGCCCCAGCATTTT. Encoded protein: CASSPGPGGSNQPQHF.